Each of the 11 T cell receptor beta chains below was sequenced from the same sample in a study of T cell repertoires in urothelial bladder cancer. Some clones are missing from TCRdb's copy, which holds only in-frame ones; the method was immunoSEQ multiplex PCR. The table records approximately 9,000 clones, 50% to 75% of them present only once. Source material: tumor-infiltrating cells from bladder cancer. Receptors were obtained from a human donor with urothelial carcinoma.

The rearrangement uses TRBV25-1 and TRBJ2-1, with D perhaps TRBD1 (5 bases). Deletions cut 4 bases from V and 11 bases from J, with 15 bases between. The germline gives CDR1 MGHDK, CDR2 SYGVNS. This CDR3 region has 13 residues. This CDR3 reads CASSVSSQGKQFF. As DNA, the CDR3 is TGTGCCAGCAGTGTTTCATCTCAGGGAAAGCAGTTCTTC.

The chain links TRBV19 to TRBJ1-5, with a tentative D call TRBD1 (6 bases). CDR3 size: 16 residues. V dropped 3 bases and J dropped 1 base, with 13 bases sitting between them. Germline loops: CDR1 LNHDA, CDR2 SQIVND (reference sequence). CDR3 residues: CASSIGGAGSNQPQHF. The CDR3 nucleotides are TGTGCCAGTAGTATTGGGGGGGCAGGGAGCAATCAGCCCCAGCATTTT.

The CDR3 loop is CASLNRASEAFF. CDR3 bases: TGTGCCAGCCTGAACAGGGCCTCTGAAGCTTTCTTT. The rearrangement uses TRBV10-3 and TRBJ1-1; TRBD1 is a possible D gene (6 bases). The CDR3 has 12 amino acids. CDR1 and CDR2 (germline): ENHRY, SYGVKD. V shed 10 bases and J shed 6 bases, with 15 bases lying between them.

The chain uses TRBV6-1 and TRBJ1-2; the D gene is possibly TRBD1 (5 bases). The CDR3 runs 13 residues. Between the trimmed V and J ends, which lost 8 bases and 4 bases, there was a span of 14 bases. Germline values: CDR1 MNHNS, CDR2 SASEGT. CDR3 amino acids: CASFMGEVYGYTF. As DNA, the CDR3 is TGTGCCAGCTTCATGGGGGAAGTCTATGGCTACACCTTC.

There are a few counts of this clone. The CDR3 DNA sequence: TGTGCCAGCAGCGTAGCTCTGGACAGCTATGGCTACACCTTC. Its translation is CASSVALDSYGYTF. This chain connects TRBV9 to TRBJ1-2; TRBD1 might be the D (6 bases). The CDR3 spans 14 residues. Trimming cost V 0 bases and J 4 bases, with 10 bases left between them. The germline V gene has CDR1 SGDLS and CDR2 YYNGEE. The variable domain in full, completed from reference TRBV9 and TRBJ1-2, reads DSGVTQTPKHLITATGQRVTLRCSPRSGDLSVYWYQQSLDQGLQFLIQYYNGEERAKGNILERFSAQQFPDLHSELNLSSLELGDSALYFCASSVALDSYGYTFGSGTRLTVV.

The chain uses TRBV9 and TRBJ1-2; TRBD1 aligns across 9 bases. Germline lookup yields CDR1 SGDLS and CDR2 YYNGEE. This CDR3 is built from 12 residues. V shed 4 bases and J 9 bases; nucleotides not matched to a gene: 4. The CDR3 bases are TGTGCCAGCAGCCCGGGGACAGGGAGCTACACCTTC. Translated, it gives CASSPGTGSYTF.

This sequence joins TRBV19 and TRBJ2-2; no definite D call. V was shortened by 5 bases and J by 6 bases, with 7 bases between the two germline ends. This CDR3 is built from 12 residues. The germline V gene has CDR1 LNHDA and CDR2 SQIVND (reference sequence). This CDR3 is CASSARPGELFF. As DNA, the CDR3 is TGTGCCAGTAGTGCGAGGCCCGGGGAGCTGTTTTTT. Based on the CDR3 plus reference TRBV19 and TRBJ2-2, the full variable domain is DGGITQSPKYLFRKEGQNVTLSCEQNLNHDAMYWYRQDPGQGLRLIYYSQIVNDFQKGDIAEGYSVSREKKESFPLTVTSAQKNPTAFYLCASSARPGELFFGEGSRLTVL.

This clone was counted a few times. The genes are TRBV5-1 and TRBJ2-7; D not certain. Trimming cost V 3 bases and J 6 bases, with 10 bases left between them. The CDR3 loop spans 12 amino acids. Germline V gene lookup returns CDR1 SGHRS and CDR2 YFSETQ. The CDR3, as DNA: TGCGCCAGCAGCTCGCCACCTGGCGAGCAGTACTTC. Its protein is CASSSPPGEQYF.

The CDR3 loop reads CASSNTPGRRETQYF. The CDR3 coding sequence is TGCGCCAGCAGCAATACTCCTGGGAGAAGAGAGACCCAGTACTTC. This chain joins TRBV4-3 and TRBJ2-5; perhaps TRBD2 as D (5 bases). Trimming left V 5 bases short and J 4 bases short, with 17 bases between. The germline gives CDR1 LGHNA, CDR2 YSLEER. The CDR3 consists of 15 residues.

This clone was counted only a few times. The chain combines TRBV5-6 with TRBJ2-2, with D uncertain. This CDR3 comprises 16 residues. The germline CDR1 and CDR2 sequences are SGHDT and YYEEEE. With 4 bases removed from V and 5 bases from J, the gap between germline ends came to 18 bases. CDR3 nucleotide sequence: TGTGCCAGCAGCCCTCTCCGTGAAGTCAGAACCGGGGAGCTGTTTTTT. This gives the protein CASSPLREVRTGELFF. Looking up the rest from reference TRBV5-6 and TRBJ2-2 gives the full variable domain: DAGVTQSPTHLIKTRGQQVTLRCSPKSGHDTVSWYQQALGQGPQFIFQYYEEEERQRGNFPDRFSGHQFPNYSSELNVNALLLGDSALYLCASSPLREVRTGELFFGEGSRLTVL.

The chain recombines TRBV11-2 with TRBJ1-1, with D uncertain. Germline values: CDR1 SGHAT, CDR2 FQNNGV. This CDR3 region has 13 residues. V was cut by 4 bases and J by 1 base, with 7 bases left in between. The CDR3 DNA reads TGTGCCAGCAGCTCTCAACAGAACACTGAAGCTTTCTTT. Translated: CASSSQQNTEAFF. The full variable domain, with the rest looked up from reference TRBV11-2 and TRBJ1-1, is EAGVAQSPRYKIIEKRQSVAFWCNPISGHATLYWYQQILGQGPKLLIQFQNNGVVDDSQLPKDRFSAERLKGVDSTLKIQPAKLEDSAVYLCASSSQQNTEAFFGQGTRLTVV.